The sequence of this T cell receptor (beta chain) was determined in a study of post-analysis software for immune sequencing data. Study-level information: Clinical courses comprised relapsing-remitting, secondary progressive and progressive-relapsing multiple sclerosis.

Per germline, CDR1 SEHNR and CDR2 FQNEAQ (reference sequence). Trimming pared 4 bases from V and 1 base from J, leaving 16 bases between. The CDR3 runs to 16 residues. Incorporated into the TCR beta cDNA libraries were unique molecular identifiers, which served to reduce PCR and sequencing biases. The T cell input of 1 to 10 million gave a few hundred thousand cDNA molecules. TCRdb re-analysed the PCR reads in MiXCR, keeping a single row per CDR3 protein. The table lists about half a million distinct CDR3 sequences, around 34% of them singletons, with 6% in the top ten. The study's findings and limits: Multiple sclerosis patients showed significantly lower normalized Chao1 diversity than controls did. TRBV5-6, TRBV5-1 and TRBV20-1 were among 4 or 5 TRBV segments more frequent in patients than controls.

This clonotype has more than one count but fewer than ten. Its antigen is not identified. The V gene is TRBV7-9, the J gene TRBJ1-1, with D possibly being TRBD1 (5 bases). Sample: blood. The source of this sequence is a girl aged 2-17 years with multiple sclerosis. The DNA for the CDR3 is TGTGCCAGCAGCTCAGGGTTCTGGGGTAAGAACACTGAAGCTTTCTTT. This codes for CASSSGFWGKNTEAFF.